This T cell receptor (beta chain) was found in a study of blood T cell repertoires in COVID-19. Turning to the study itself: PBMCs, B-cell-depleted T cells, or T cells were the source of the cDNA or gDNA that made up the material.

J lost 4 bases, V lost 5 bases, and 3 bases had no gene match. CDR1 is SEHNR and CDR2 is FQNEAQ in the germline V gene (reference sequence). The CDR3 runs 14 residues. Original processing methods: Amplification of reference gene primers was used by the study to estimate nucleated cell counts. The method was immunoSEQ multiplex PCR; TCRdb's version includes in-frame clones alone and lacks a portion of them. From that table come the V and J calls and clone size; the DNA was used to work out D and trimming. The sample lists some 140,000 clones; more than 80% were seen once. The J gene is TRBJ1-4, the V gene TRBV7-9, with 8 bases that match TRBD1. The TCR sequence derives from a man over 45 with acute or convalescent COVID-19. Sequenced sample: peripheral blood. This CDR3 is CASSRGQDNEKLFF. The CDR3 nucleotides read TGTGCCAGCAGCCGGGGACAGGATAATGAAAAACTGTTTTTT.